Following are 25 T cell receptor beta chains from one sample sequenced in a study of cytomegalovirus exposure and HLA in healthy donors. The primer mix had 60 Vbeta and 13 Jbeta primers. The protocol was immunoSEQ multiplex PCR, while the TCRdb copy is restricted to in-frame clones and leaves out a portion. The sample consists of around 200,000 clones, around 86% of them appearing once. The sequenced material came from PBMCs. The receptors derive from a woman in her 50s in good health and CMV-seropositive.

The chain links TRBV7-2 to TRBJ2-1; a possible D gene is TRBD2 (6 bases). The CDR3 is 16 amino acids. Trimming stripped 1 base from V and 7 bases from J, with 17 bases between. Germline CDR1 reads SGHTA; CDR2 reads FQGNSA. The CDR3 DNA reads as TGTGCCAGCAGCTTAGTCCCGGGGGTCACCGGAAATGAGCAGTTCTTC. It encodes CASSLVPGVTGNEQFF.

This rearrangement joins TRBV6-1 to TRBJ2-1; the match to TRBD2 covers 9 bases. CDR1 MNHNS and CDR2 SASEGT come from the germline V gene. V lost 0 bases, J lost 7 bases, and 13 bases stayed unmatched. The CDR3 consists of 18 residues. CDR3 protein: CASSEAGAAGGPWNEQFF. The CDR3 region has the DNA TGTGCCAGCAGTGAAGCAGGGGCGGCGGGGGGGCCGTGGAATGAGCAGTTCTTC.

The chain couples TRBV7-2 to TRBJ1-2; the match to TRBD1 covers 7 bases. There are 13 residues in the CDR3. The germline V gene encodes CDR1 SGHTA and CDR2 FQGNSA. The J segment lost 4 bases and the V segment lost 4 bases, leaving 3 bases of the junction unmatched. The CDR3 region is CASSSRDSYGYTF. The CDR3 DNA is TGTGCCAGCAGCTCCCGGGACAGCTATGGCTACACCTTC.

This rearrangement joins TRBV7-3 to TRBJ2-3; TRBD1 is a possible D gene (5 bases). Trimming left V 4 bases short and J 4 bases short, with 9 bases between. The CDR3 has 13 amino acids. CDR1 and CDR2 (germline): SGHTA, FQGTGA. For the CDR3, the DNA is TGTGCCAGCAGCTCCCAGGGCTCAGATACGCAGTATTTT. Its protein product is CASSSQGSDTQYF.

V and J are TRBV21-1 and TRBJ1-5; the table calls TRBD1, which could not be checked here. TRBV21-1 is listed as a pseudogene. The CDR3 totals 16 residues. CDR3: CASSPKGEKAGQPQHF. The CDR3 bases are TGTGCCAGCAGCCCAAAGGGGGAGAAGGCGGGTCAGCCCCAGCATTTT.

The J gene is TRBJ1-1, the V gene TRBV4-1; D may be TRBD1 (6 bases). The CDR3 is 15 amino acids. V gave up 4 bases and J gave up 7 bases, with 19 bases separating them. Germline CDR1 MGHRA, CDR2 YSYEKL. The DNA for the CDR3 is TGCGCCAGCAGCCTTAGGGGGGGGCTGGTAAGTGAAGCTTTCTTT. It translates to CASSLRGGLVSEAFF.

The chain recombines TRBV5-1 with TRBJ2-1; possibly TRBD2 for D (5 bases). V was trimmed by 2 bases and J by 8 bases, leaving 17 bases between them. Germline values: CDR1 SGHRS, CDR2 YFSETQ. The CDR3 runs to 15 residues. CDR3 sequence reads: CASSLNGIHGDEQFF. The CDR3 region has the DNA TGCGCCAGCAGCTTAAACGGGATCCACGGGGATGAGCAGTTCTTC. Complete variable domain (other parts from reference TRBV5-1 and TRBJ2-1): KAGVTQTPRYLIKTRGQQVTLSCSPISGHRSVSWYQQTPGQGLQFLFEYFSETQRNKGNFPGRFSGRQFSNSRSEMNVSTLELGDSALYLCASSLNGIHGDEQFFGPGTRLTVL.

The rearrangement links TRBV19 to TRBJ1-1, with no clear D. CDR1 is LNHDA and CDR2 is SQIVND in the germline V gene (reference sequence). The CDR3 spans 12 residues. With 1 base removed from V and 8 bases from J, the gap between germline ends came to 8 bases. CDR3 nucleotide sequence: TGTGCCAGTAGTATAGGAGTACGGGAAGCTTTCTTT. It yields the protein CASSIGVREAFF.

This clone was detected only a few times. The V gene is TRBV5-1, the J gene TRBJ2-1, with 10 nucleotides matching TRBD1. Losses at the gene ends were 0 bases for V and 7 bases for J; bases not matched to a gene: 16. Germline V gene data show CDR1 as SGHRS and CDR2 as YFSETQ. This CDR3 comprises 19 residues. The CDR3 sequence is CASSLGGTGAMLWRNEQFF. The CDR3 DNA reads as TGCGCCAGCAGCTTGGGTGGGACAGGGGCTATGCTCTGGAGGAATGAGCAGTTCTTC.

This rearrangement joins TRBV2 to TRBJ2-1; 8 bases line up with TRBD2. The germline gives CDR1 SNHLY, CDR2 FYNNEI. V trimming: 9 bases; J trimming: 10 bases; junction bases outside the gene matches: 14. The CDR3 has 14 amino acids. As DNA, the CDR3 is TGTGCCAGTCATGACGGGGGGGCTCCAGGGGAGCAGTTCTTC. Translating it yields CASHDGGAPGEQFF.

The rearrangement uses TRBV7-2 and TRBJ2-2, with D perhaps TRBD2 (6 bases). The germline CDR1 and CDR2 sequences are SGHTA and FQGNSA. The V end was cut by 1 base, the J end by 6 bases, with 12 bases between. This CDR3 is built from 15 residues. CDR3 region: CASSLVGSGAGELFF. Here the CDR3 DNA reads TGTGCCAGCAGCTTAGTGGGTAGCGGCGCCGGGGAGCTGTTTTTT. Drawing the rest from reference TRBV7-2 and TRBJ2-2, the complete variable domain is GAGVSQSPSNKVTEKGKDVELRCDPISGHTALYWYRQSLGQGLEFLIYFQGNSAPDKSGLPSDRFSAERTGGSVSTLTIQRTQQEDSAVYLCASSLVGSGAGELFFGEGSRLTVL.

The chain has TRBV5-1 and TRBJ2-7, with 7 bases that match TRBD2. Per the germline V gene, CDR1 is SGHRS and CDR2 is YFSETQ. Trimming cost V 2 bases and J 4 bases; bases outside gene matches: 6. The CDR3 contains 14 residues. The CDR3 DNA is TGCGCCAGCAGCTTTCGGACGGGGGGTTACGAGCAGTACTTC. Its protein is CASSFRTGGYEQYF. Full variable domain (outside the CDR3, taken from reference TRBV5-1 and TRBJ2-7): KAGVTQTPRYLIKTRGQQVTLSCSPISGHRSVSWYQQTPGQGLQFLFEYFSETQRNKGNFPGRFSGRQFSNSRSEMNVSTLELGDSALYLCASSFRTGGYEQYFGPGTRLTVT.

This clone was detected once. The J gene is TRBJ2-1, the V gene TRBV7-3; D is possibly TRBD1 (7 bases). CDR1 and CDR2 from the germline V gene are SGHTA and FQGTGA. The ends were cut back, 0 bases at V and 7 bases at J, with 13 bases in the middle. The CDR3 has 15 residues. CDR3 coding DNA: TGTGCCAGCAGCTTAACGTGGGCAGGGGGGAATGAGCAGTTCTTC. This encodes CASSLTWAGGNEQFF.

The chain is built from TRBV7-9 and TRBJ1-1; possible D gene TRBD1, 5 bases. Germline lookup yields CDR1 SEHNR and CDR2 FQNEAQ (reference sequence). This CDR3 has 14 amino acids. V was trimmed by 1 base and J by 10 bases, leaving 16 bases between them. The CDR3 bases are TGTGCCAGCAGCTTAGGTGGGTTCCAGGGTCCAGCTTTCTTT. This sequence encodes CASSLGGFQGPAFF.

The rearrangement links TRBV7-8 to TRBJ1-5; perhaps TRBD1 as D (6 bases). Trimming removed 7 bases at V and 4 bases at J, with 14 bases between. This CDR3 contains 14 residues. The V gene's germline CDR1 is SGHVS and CDR2 FQNEAQ. CDR3 nucleotides: TGTGCCAGCACGGAACGGGACATAAATCAGCCCCAGCATTTT. It is translated as CASTERDINQPQHF.

The chain carries TRBV29-1 and TRBJ1-1; TRBD1 matches 8 bases. V gave up 7 bases and J gave up 5 bases; unmatched junction bases: 15. Germline-derived CDR1 and CDR2 are SQVTM and ANQGSEA. The CDR3 runs to 15 residues. CDR3 coding DNA: TGCAGCGCTTTGGACAGGGCAGGAGTTAGGACTGAAGCTTTCTTT. Protein: CSALDRAGVRTEAFF.

V usage is TRBV5-1 and J usage is TRBJ2-7; a weak D match, TRBD1 (6 bases). Germline values: CDR1 SGHRS, CDR2 YFSETQ. Trimming pared 3 bases from V and 3 bases from J, leaving 13 bases between. The CDR3 length is 14 residues. The CDR3 reads CASSSLDRSYEQYF. The CDR3 DNA sequence: TGCGCCAGCAGCTCCCTGGACAGAAGCTACGAGCAGTACTTC.

This clone was picked up one time. The chain uses TRBV29-1 and TRBJ2-1; the match to TRBD2 covers 8 bases. V lost 5 bases to trimming and J lost 2 bases; unmatched junction nucleotides: 2. This CDR3 has 13 residues. Germline V lookup: CDR1 SQVTM, CDR2 ANQGSEA. This CDR3 reads CSVPGLAYNEQFF. CDR3 coding DNA: TGCAGCGTTCCGGGACTAGCCTACAATGAGCAGTTCTTC.

The gene calls are TRBV5-1 and TRBJ1-2; D is ambiguous. Germline assignment: CDR1 SGHRS and CDR2 YFSETQ. V lost 0 bases, J lost 6 bases, and 9 bases lay in between. The CDR3 is made up of 13 amino acids. The CDR3 region is CASSLDDENGYTF. The CDR3 coding sequence is TGCGCCAGCAGCTTGGACGATGAGAATGGCTACACCTTC.

The rearrangement uses TRBV6-5 and TRBJ1-5; D ambiguous. Trimming cost V 2 bases and J 5 bases, with 10 bases left between them. The CDR3 runs to 14 residues. The germline gives CDR1 MNHEY, CDR2 SVGAGI. The CDR3 DNA sequence: TGTGCCAGCAGTTACACCGGTCCCTATCAGCCCCAGCATTTT. Protein: CASSYTGPYQPQHF.

The rearrangement uses TRBV28 and TRBJ2-1; possibly TRBD2 for D (6 bases). In germline, CDR1 is MDHEN, CDR2 SYDVKM. V shed 6 bases and J shed 0 bases, with 18 bases lying between them. The CDR3 spans 17 residues. The CDR3 region is CASSNLILRDSYNEQFF. The CDR3 nucleotides read TGTGCCAGCAGCAATCTTATCTTGCGGGACTCCTACAATGAGCAGTTCTTC.

The chain has TRBV6-5 and TRBJ2-7; 8 bases are a match to TRBD1. The CDR3 is made up of 12 amino acids. V shed 5 bases and J 5 bases; nucleotides not matched to a gene: 2. CDR1 is MNHEY, CDR2 SVGAGI, per germline. In DNA, the CDR3 is TGTGCCAGCAGTCTGGACAGGGACGAGCAGTACTTC. Translation gives CASSLDRDEQYF.

J is TRBJ2-7 and V is TRBV6-1; 7 positions agree with TRBD1. This CDR3 contains 11 residues. With V trimmed by 11 bases and J by 2 bases, 3 bases remained unmatched. CDR1 MNHNS and CDR2 SASEGT come from the germline V gene. CDR3 sequence reads: CAVTGAYEQYF. For the CDR3, the DNA is TGTGCCGTAACAGGGGCCTACGAGCAGTACTTC.

The chain employs TRBV30 and TRBJ1-5; TRBD1 is a possible D gene (6 bases). CDR3 length: 14 residues. The V end was cut by 7 bases, the J end by 5 bases, with 18 bases between. Germline loops: CDR1 GTSNPN, CDR2 SVGIG (reference sequence). In nucleotides, the CDR3 is TGTGCCTTTCAGACTAACAGGGCTCATCAGCCCCAGCATTTT. It specifies CAFQTNRAHQPQHF.

J is TRBJ1-5 and V is TRBV13; a possible D gene is TRBD1 (5 bases). CDR3 length: 13 residues. Germline-derived CDR1 and CDR2 are PRHDT and FYEKMQ (reference sequence). V was shortened by 5 bases and J by 1 base, with 6 bases between the two germline ends. The CDR3 is CASSRTSNQPQHF. The CDR3 nucleotides read TGTGCCAGCAGCCGGACAAGCAATCAGCCCCAGCATTTT. The full variable domain, rest sourced from reference TRBV13 and TRBJ1-5, is AAGVIQSPRHLIKEKRETATLKCYPIPRHDTVYWYQQGPGQDPQFLISFYEKMQSDKGSIPDRFSAQQFSDYHSELNMSSLELGDSALYFCASSRTSNQPQHFGDGTRLSIL.